The clone carrying this T cell receptor (beta chain) was detected only a few times. This sample was included in a study of shared clonotypes between healthy human individuals. Germline V gene lookup returns CDR1 MNHEY and CDR2 SMNVEV (reference sequence). The CDR3 is 15 amino acids. Losses at the gene ends were 6 bases for V and 8 bases for J; bases not matched to a gene: 8. Profiling relied on immunoSEQ multiplex PCR, and the TCRdb table lists in-frame clones only, not all of them. Altogether approximately 720,000 clones are present, roughly 78% being singletons, with the ten largest covering about 1.8%.

The TCR was taken from a woman in her 30s in good health. Sample: memory CD4+ T cells sorted from blood. Subset indicated: CD45RA-negative fraction. V and J are TRBV27 and TRBJ2-1; 12 bases are shared with TRBD2. The CDR3 loop is CASRTGLAGMYEQFF. CDR3 DNA sequence: TGTGCCAGCAGAACAGGACTAGCGGGAATGTATGAGCAGTTCTTC.